Listed below are T cell receptor beta chains from one sample, sequenced in a study of blood T cell repertoires in COVID-19. Repertoires were generated with immunoSEQ multiplex PCR, while TCRdb's copy carries only in-frame clones and drops some. This table holds about 46,000 clones, roughly nine tenths found once. Sequenced input: PBMCs or T cells enriched from blood (not recorded which). Receptors originate from a woman aged 45-65 years who had recovered from COVID-19. Each CDR3 is given with its conserved first and last residue. Fields, in order: V gene, D gene, clone size, J gene, CDR3 DNA, CDR3 protein. The D gene is left open where the match is weak. The size field is filled for only some rows; it gives once, few, many or a size class.

V: TRBV5-6; D: TRBD1; size: few; J: TRBJ1-5; DNA: TGTGCCAGCAGCTTGTTAGGGGGCGGACAGCCCCAGCATTTT; CDR3: CASSLLGGGQPQHF
V: TRBV19; D: -; size: -; J: TRBJ1-4; DNA: TGTGCCAGTAGGGATCCAGGGAAGAATGAAAAACTGTTTTTT; CDR3: CASRDPGKNEKLFF
V: TRBV5-5; D: -; size: -; J: TRBJ2-5; DNA: TGTGCCAGCAGCACGGGACCCCTCAGGGGCATCCAAGAGACCCAGTACTTC; CDR3: CASSTGPLRGIQETQYF
V: TRBV27; D: TRBD2; size: once; J: TRBJ2-3; DNA: TGTGCCAGCAGTCCGACTAGCGAGGATACGCAGTATTTT; CDR3: CASSPTSEDTQYF
V: TRBV2; D: -; size: -; J: TRBJ2-7; DNA: TGTGCCAGCAGTGAAGGAGGGCGGCTCTACGAGCAGTACTTC; CDR3: CASSEGGRLYEQYF
V: TRBV4-1; D: -; size: -; J: TRBJ2-1; DNA: TGCGCCAGCAGCCAAGAGGGGGCTAGCGGAGCCATGGTCAGTGAGCAGTTCTTC; CDR3: CASSQEGASGAMVSEQFF
V: TRBV19; D: TRBD1; size: -; J: TRBJ1-3; DNA: TGTGCCAGTAGGGGACAGGGTGCTGGAAACACCATATATTTT; CDR3: CASRGQGAGNTIYF
V: TRBV24-1; D: TRBD2; size: -; J: TRBJ2-1; DNA: TGTGCCACCAGTGTAATGGGCGGGAGGCCCAATGAGCAGTTCTTC; CDR3: CATSVMGGRPNEQFF
V: TRBV5-1; D: TRBD1; size: -; J: TRBJ2-6; DNA: TGCGCCAGCAGCACGCAAGGGGGCACTGGGGCCAACGTCCTGACTTTC; CDR3: CASSTQGGTGANVLTF
V: TRBV19; D: -; size: once; J: TRBJ2-7; DNA: TGTGCCAGTAGTCCGTGGGGGGAGGAGAAGCACGAGCAGTACTTC; CDR3: CASSPWGEEKHEQYF
V: TRBV7-2; D: -; size: -; J: TRBJ2-2; DNA: TGTGCCAGCAGCTTATTCGGGAGTATGAGTACCGGGGAGCTGTTTTTT; CDR3: CASSLFGSMSTGELFF
V: TRBV5-1; D: TRBD2; size: -; J: TRBJ2-1; DNA: TGCGCCAGCAGCTTAATCGCCGGGGGACTAGCGGGAGTAGGTGAGCAGTTCTTC; CDR3: CASSLIAGGLAGVGEQFF
V: TRBV7-2; D: -; size: -; J: TRBJ2-7; DNA: TGTGCCAGCAGCGCCCTCGACTTGGTCGGCGAGCAGTACTTC; CDR3: CASSALDLVGEQYF
V: TRBV4-3; D: -; size: -; J: TRBJ1-3; DNA: TGCGCCAGCAGCCCCCAGGGTTGGACAGCTGCGGCTGGAAACACCATATATTTT; CDR3: CASSPQGWTAAAGNTIYF
V: TRBV6-2/TRBV6-3; D: TRBD1; size: -; J: TRBJ1-2; DNA: TGTGCCAGCAGTCTCGACGGGACAGGGTTGTATGGCTACACCTTC; CDR3: CASSLDGTGLYGYTF
V: TRBV28; D: -; size: -; J: TRBJ1-2; DNA: TGTGCCATCAAGGGCCCCCAGGGCCCGGATTTTTATGGCTACACCTTC; CDR3: CAIKGPQGPDFYGYTF
V: TRBV27; D: TRBD1; size: -; J: TRBJ2-7; DNA: TGTGCCAGCAGCCCGGACAGGGCATACTACGAGCAGTACTTC; CDR3: CASSPDRAYYEQYF
V: TRBV6-1; D: TRBD1; size: -; J: TRBJ2-1; DNA: TGTGCCAGCAGTGACAGGGGGTCTAGGGGCCTTGACAATGAGCAGTTCTTC; CDR3: CASSDRGSRGLDNEQFF
V: TRBV6-5; D: -; size: once; J: TRBJ1-2; DNA: TGTGCCAGCAGTAACTCCAGGGGTTTAGGGACGATTACCTTC; CDR3: CASSNSRGLGTITF
V: TRBV18; D: TRBD1; size: once; J: TRBJ1-1; DNA: TGTGCCAGCTCACCTGACAGGGGTTTGAACACTGAAGCTTTCTTT; CDR3: CASSPDRGLNTEAFF
V: TRBV9; D: TRBD1; size: -; J: TRBJ1-1; DNA: TGTGCCAGCAGCGTACTCTCGACAGGGGGAAACACTGAAGCTTTCTTT; CDR3: CASSVLSTGGNTEAFF
V: TRBV12-3/TRBV12-4; D: -; size: -; J: TRBJ1-5; DNA: TGTGCCAGCAGTTTCCGGGAGAATCAGCCCCAGCATTTT; CDR3: CASSFRENQPQHF
V: TRBV19; D: TRBD2; size: -; J: TRBJ2-3; DNA: TGTGCCAGTAGTATGGGACTAGCGGGGACCACAGATACGCAGTATTTT; CDR3: CASSMGLAGTTDTQYF
V: TRBV4-1; D: -; size: -; J: TRBJ2-5; DNA: TGCGCCAGCAGCCAAGATCCAACCCGGGAGACCCAGTACTTC; CDR3: CASSQDPTRETQYF
V: TRBV5-1; D: -; size: -; J: TRBJ1-2; DNA: TGCGCCAGCAGCTTGGGCCGCGGGGGCAGCTATGGCTACACCTTC; CDR3: CASSLGRGGSYGYTF
V: TRBV19; D: TRBD1; size: -; J: TRBJ1-3; DNA: TGTGCCAGTAGTACCGGGACAGTCTCTGGAAACACCATATATTTT; CDR3: CASSTGTVSGNTIYF
V: TRBV6-4; D: -; size: few; J: TRBJ1-3; DNA: TGTGCCGGTTACCCCGACAGGCCGTCTGGAAACACCATATATTTT; CDR3: CAGYPDRPSGNTIYF
V: TRBV7-2; D: -; size: -; J: TRBJ2-5; DNA: TGTGCCAGCAGCAGACAGGTCGACGGACAAGAGACCCAGTACTTC; CDR3: CASSRQVDGQETQYF
V: TRBV7-2; D: TRBD2; size: -; J: TRBJ2-3; DNA: TGTGCCAGCAGCTCTAGCGGGAGAGGGTTGGATACGCAGTATTTT; CDR3: CASSSSGRGLDTQYF
V: TRBV12-1; D: -; size: -; J: TRBJ2-7; DNA: TGTGCCAGCAGACGGGGGTTGTCTGCTTACGAGCAGTACTTC; CDR3: CASRRGLSAYEQYF
V: TRBV19; D: TRBD1; size: few; J: TRBJ2-7; DNA: TGTGCCAGTAGTGTGACAGGGATCTCCTACGAGCAGTACTTC; CDR3: CASSVTGISYEQYF
V: TRBV4-3; D: TRBD1; size: -; J: TRBJ1-5; DNA: TGCGCCAGCAGCCAAGAAATCGCGAGTTTGGGGACAGGGTACAATCAGCCCCAGCATTTT; CDR3: CASSQEIASLGTGYNQPQHF
V: TRBV30; D: -; size: -; J: TRBJ1-4; DNA: TGTGCCTCGGCAGGGTTTGAAAAACTGTTTTTT; CDR3: CASAGFEKLFF
V: TRBV19; D: -; size: -; J: TRBJ1-1; DNA: TGTGCCAGTAGTAGCGAGCGGACGGCCAACACTGAAGCTTTCTTT; CDR3: CASSSERTANTEAFF
V: TRBV6-1; D: -; size: few; J: TRBJ1-5; DNA: TGTGCCAGCAGTGCCTTGGGGGGAACAGGTAGCAATCAGCCCCAGCATTTT; CDR3: CASSALGGTGSNQPQHF
V: TRBV19; D: -; size: -; J: TRBJ1-1; DNA: TGTGCCAGTAGTTCCCGGAACACTGAAGCTTTCTTT; CDR3: CASSSRNTEAFF
V: TRBV11-3; D: TRBD1; size: -; J: TRBJ1-1; DNA: TGTGCCAGCAGCTTCGACAGGGAGAGGAAAGCTTTCTTT; CDR3: CASSFDRERKAFF
V: TRBV7-2; D: TRBD1; size: -; J: TRBJ2-2; DNA: TGTGCCAGCAGCCCTGACAGGGGTACCGGGGAGCTGTTTTTT; CDR3: CASSPDRGTGELFF
V: TRBV29-1; D: -; size: -; J: TRBJ2-5; DNA: TGCAGCGTTGGGGCCGGGGAAGAGACCCAGTACTTC; CDR3: CSVGAGEETQYF
V: TRBV2; D: -; size: -; J: TRBJ2-6; DNA: TGTGCCAGCAGATCTGAGGCCCTTCTCGGGGCCAACGTCCTGACTTTC; CDR3: CASRSEALLGANVLTF
V: TRBV6-5; D: TRBD2; size: once; J: TRBJ2-3; DNA: TGTGCCAGCAGTTTACATACGGGGGGGGATACGCAGTATTTT; CDR3: CASSLHTGGDTQYF
V: TRBV3-1/TRBV3-2; D: -; size: -; J: TRBJ1-1; DNA: TGTGCCAGCAGCCGACAGAACACTGAAGCTTTCTTT; CDR3: CASSRQNTEAFF
V: TRBV6-2/TRBV6-3; D: -; size: -; J: TRBJ1-4; DNA: TGTGCCAGCAGTTACCCCCGACAGAATGAAAAACTGTTTTTT; CDR3: CASSYPRQNEKLFF
V: TRBV6-2/TRBV6-3; D: TRBD1; size: once; J: TRBJ1-2; DNA: TGTGCCAGCAGTCGGACAGGGTATGACTATGGCTACACCTTC; CDR3: CASSRTGYDYGYTF
V: TRBV6-5; D: -; size: -; J: TRBJ1-5; DNA: TGTGCCAGCAGTTACTCAAAGGGAGTCGGTCAGCCCCAGCATTTT; CDR3: CASSYSKGVGQPQHF
V: TRBV10-3; D: TRBD1; size: -; J: TRBJ2-7; DNA: TGTGCCATCAGTGAGTCAGTCGGCAGGGGGTACGAGCAGTACTTC; CDR3: CAISESVGRGYEQYF